The clone carrying this TCR beta chain was observed a handful of times. The CDR3 has 16 amino acids. V was cut by 4 bases and J by 8 bases, with 23 bases left in between. The germline gives CDR1 MNHEY, CDR2 SMNVEV (reference sequence). The data originate from a study of blood T cell repertoires in COVID-19. The protocol was immunoSEQ multiplex PCR, while the TCRdb copy is restricted to in-frame clones and leaves out a portion. The sample records roughly 250,000 clones, around nine tenths being singletons. Input material: PBMCs or T cells enriched from blood (not recorded which). This TCR came from a woman aged 45-60 years who had recovered from COVID-19. The chain couples TRBV27 to TRBJ1-1; D gene uncertain. The CDR3 bases are TGTGCCAGCAGTTCCCTCGTCTGGAGGCCCCGGGTCGAAGCTTTCTTT. Residues: CASSSLVWRPRVEAFF.